These T cell receptor beta chains were read from a single sample in a study of blood T cell repertoires in COVID-19. The assay was immunoSEQ multiplex PCR, and TCRdb's table has in-frame clones only and misses some. The table includes 140,000 or so clones, 80% to 90% detected once. Source material: peripheral blood. The receptors stem from a man between 60 and 75 years old with active or convalescent COVID-19. Each CDR3 is given with its conserved first and last residue. D genes are given only for firm matches. Clone sizes are given selectively: once, few, many, or a class where the clone is expanded.

>TRBJ2-7|TRBV6-5|once|-
CASSLGAGVYEQYF
TGTGCCAGCAGTTTAGGAGCAGGGGTGTACGAGCAGTACTTC
>TRBJ1-2|TRBV30|-|-
CAWSVGDYGYTF
TGTGCCTGGAGTGTAGGGGACTATGGCTACACCTTC
>TRBJ2-1|TRBV5-1|-|TRBD2
CASSLTSGSVRGTYNEQFF
TGCGCCAGCAGCCTGACTAGCGGGAGCGTCCGGGGAACCTACAATGAGCAGTTCTTC
>TRBJ1-3|TRBV13|-|TRBD1
CASSQGGPTLGNTIYF
TGTGCCAGCAGCCAGGGGGGCCCCACCTTAGGAAACACCATATATTTT
>TRBJ2-7|TRBV12-3/TRBV12-4|-|-
CASSRDTYEQYF
TGTGCCAGCAGTAGGGACACCTACGAGCAGTACTTC
>TRBJ2-3|TRBV15|-|TRBD2
CATGKREGRADTQYF
TGTGCCACCGGGAAGCGGGAGGGCCGGGCAGATACGCAGTATTTT
>TRBJ1-5|TRBV7-2|-|-
CASSLRGKDNFSNQPQHF
TGTGCCAGCAGCTTAAGGGGTAAGGACAACTTTAGCAATCAGCCCCAGCATTTT
>TRBJ1-4|TRBV24-1|-|-
CATSVGTGDNEKLFF
TGTGCCACCAGTGTAGGGACGGGAGATAATGAAAAACTGTTTTTT
>TRBJ2-1|TRBV6-1|-|TRBD2
CASSEGTSGSNEQFF
TGTGCCAGCAGTGAAGGTACTAGCGGGAGTAATGAGCAGTTCTTC
>TRBJ2-7|TRBV12-3/TRBV12-4|-|TRBD1
CASSYDRVNEQYF
TGTGCCAGCAGTTACGACAGGGTAAACGAGCAGTACTTC
>TRBJ1-2|TRBV7-2|-|TRBD1
CASSDRDRDGYTF
TGTGCCAGCAGTGACCGGGACAGGGATGGCTACACCTTC
>TRBJ1-1|TRBV5-8|once|-
CASTRANTEAFF
TGTGCCAGCACCCGAGCGAACACTGAAGCTTTCTTT
>TRBJ2-3|TRBV25-1|-|TRBD1
CASSRAGGKDTQYF
TGTGCCAGCAGCCGGGCAGGGGGAAAAGATACGCAGTATTTT
>TRBJ1-1|TRBV5-1|-|-
CASSLDRLRYAEAFF
TGCGCCAGCAGCCTAGACAGGTTGAGATACGCTGAAGCTTTCTTT
>TRBJ1-2|TRBV29-1|-|TRBD1
CSARGQGGLYGYTF
TGCAGCGCCCGGGGACAGGGGGGCCTATATGGCTACACCTTC
>TRBJ2-2|TRBV5-1|-|-
CASSSSWRENTGELFF
TGCGCCAGCAGCTCCTCGTGGCGGGAGAACACCGGGGAGCTGTTTTTT
>TRBJ2-7|TRBV19|-|-
CASSIQATYEQYF
TGTGCCAGTAGTATTCAGGCTACCTACGAGCAGTACTTC
>TRBJ2-7|TRBV28|-|-
CASSPLSYEQYF
TGTGCCAGCAGTCCCCTCTCCTACGAGCAGTACTTC
>TRBJ1-2|TRBV7-6|-|TRBD1
CASSLGQDYGYTF
TGTGCCAGCAGCTTGGGACAGGACTATGGCTACACCTTC
>TRBJ2-7|TRBV29-1|-|-
CSALSGASYEQYF
TGCAGCGCCCTCTCAGGGGCCTCCTACGAGCAGTACTTC
>TRBJ1-3|TRBV2|-|TRBD1
CASSGTGKGNTIYF
TGTGCCAGCAGCGGGACAGGGAAGGGAAACACCATATATTTT
>TRBJ1-2|TRBV15|-|TRBD1
CATSRGQGPYGYTF
TGTGCCACCAGCAGGGGACAGGGGCCCTATGGCTACACCTTC
>TRBJ1-2|TRBV20-1|-|-
CSARGSGYTF
TGCAGCGCACGGGGGAGCGGCTACACCTTC
>TRBJ2-3|TRBV7-9|-|-
CASSLTGLDTQYF
TGTGCCAGCAGCTTAACAGGGTTAGATACGCAGTATTTT
>TRBJ2-2|TRBV9|-|TRBD2
CASSSTSGRPAGELFF
TGTGCCAGCAGCTCGACTAGCGGGAGGCCTGCCGGGGAGCTGTTTTTT
>TRBJ1-1|TRBV3-1/TRBV3-2|-|TRBD1
CASSQGTGGTEAFF
TGTGCCAGCAGCCAAGGGACAGGGGGCACTGAAGCTTTCTTT
>TRBJ2-7|TRBV9|few|TRBD2
CASSVGTSGIYEQYF
TGTGCCAGCAGCGTAGGAACTAGCGGGATCTACGAGCAGTACTTC
>TRBJ1-5|TRBV24-1|-|-
CATSDTQGSNQPQHF
TGTGCCACCAGTGATACTCAGGGGAGCAATCAGCCCCAGCATTTT
>TRBJ1-2|TRBV5-4|-|TRBD1
CASSLLQGVSGYTF
TGTGCCAGCAGCTTGCTACAGGGGGTTAGTGGCTACACCTTC
>TRBJ2-7|TRBV13|once|TRBD2
CASSLGPGREGYEQYF
TGTGCCAGCAGCTTAGGCCCGGGGCGGGAGGGCTACGAGCAGTACTTC
>TRBJ1-2|TRBV19|-|-
CASSMEGLDGYTF
TGTGCCAGTAGTATGGAGGGTCTGGATGGCTACACCTTC
>TRBJ2-7|TRBV4-1|few|-
CASGSIGDEQYF
TGCGCCAGCGGATCAATAGGGGACGAGCAGTACTTC
>TRBJ1-2|TRBV2|-|-
CASSASDSLKNYGYTF
TGTGCCAGCAGTGCATCGGACAGCCTCAAAAACTATGGCTACACCTTC
>TRBJ1-4|TRBV5-1|-|TRBD1
CASSLGTGGRGEKLFF
TGCGCCAGCAGCTTGGGGACAGGGGGGCGAGGAGAAAAACTGTTTTTT